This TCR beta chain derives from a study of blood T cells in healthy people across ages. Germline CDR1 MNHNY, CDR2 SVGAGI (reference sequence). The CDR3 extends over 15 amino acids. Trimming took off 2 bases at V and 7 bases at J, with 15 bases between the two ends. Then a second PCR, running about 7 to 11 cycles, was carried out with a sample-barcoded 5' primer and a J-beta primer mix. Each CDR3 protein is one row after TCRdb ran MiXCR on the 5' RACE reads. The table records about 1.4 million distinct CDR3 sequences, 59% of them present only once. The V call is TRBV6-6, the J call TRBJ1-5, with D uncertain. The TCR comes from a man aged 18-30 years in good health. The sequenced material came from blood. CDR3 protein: CASSYAQRRGQPQHF. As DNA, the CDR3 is TGTGCCAGCAGTTACGCACAAAGAAGAGGCCAGCCCCAGCATTTT.